Described below is a single TCR beta chain sequence and its context. These data belong to a study of blood T cell repertoires in COVID-19. Grouping used clinical history reported by participants in a survey and questionnaire. Donors of Cohort 3 who recovered were those that had two negative PCRs, clearance, or symptom resolution. The CDR3 runs to 18 residues. V was trimmed by 2 bases and J by 4 bases, leaving 21 bases between them. CDR1 KGHSH and CDR2 LQKENI come from the germline V gene. Repertoires were generated with immunoSEQ multiplex PCR, while TCRdb's copy carries only in-frame clones and drops some. The sample holds 300,000 to 350,000 clones, roughly 89% seen once.

The clonotype originates from a woman under 40 who had recovered from COVID-19. The chain has TRBV18 and TRBJ2-1; D is possibly TRBD1 (6 bases). Material for sequencing was PBMCs or T cells enriched from blood (not recorded which). The CDR3 nucleotides are TGTGCCAGCTCACCATTTGAGGACAGCGAGTATACTTACAATGAGCAGTTCTTC. Its protein is CASSPFEDSEYTYNEQFF. Supplemented by reference TRBV18 and TRBJ2-1, the full variable domain reads NAGVMQNPRHLVRRRGQEARLRCSPMKGHSHVYWYRQLPEEGLKFMVYLQKENIIDESGMPKERFSAEFPKEGPSILRIQQVVRGDSAAYFCASSPFEDSEYTYNEQFFGPGTRLTVL.